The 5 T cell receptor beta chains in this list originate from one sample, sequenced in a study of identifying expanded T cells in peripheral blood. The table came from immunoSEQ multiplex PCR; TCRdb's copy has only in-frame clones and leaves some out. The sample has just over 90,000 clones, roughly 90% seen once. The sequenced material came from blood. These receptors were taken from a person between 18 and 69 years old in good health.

The CDR3 coding sequence is TGTGCCAGCAGCTTACCGGACCTGAATCAGCCCCAGCATTTT. Protein: CASSLPDLNQPQHF. The V gene is TRBV11-2, the J gene TRBJ1-5; D gene unclear. The V gene lost 2 bases and the J gene lost 4 bases, with 9 bases spanning the gap. The CDR3 is 14 amino acids. Germline V gene sequence: CDR1 SGHAT, CDR2 FQNNGV.

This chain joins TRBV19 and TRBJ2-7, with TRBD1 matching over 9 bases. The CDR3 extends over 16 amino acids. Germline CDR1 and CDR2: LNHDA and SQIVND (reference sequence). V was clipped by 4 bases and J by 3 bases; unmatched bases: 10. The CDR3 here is CASSNSTGGARYEQYF. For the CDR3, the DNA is TGTGCCAGTAGTAACTCGACAGGGGGTGCCCGCTACGAGCAGTACTTC.

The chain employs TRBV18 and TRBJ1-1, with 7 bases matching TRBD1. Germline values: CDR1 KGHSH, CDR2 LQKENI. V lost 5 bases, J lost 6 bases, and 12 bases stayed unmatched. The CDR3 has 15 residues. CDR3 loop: CASSFQGGVGPEAFF. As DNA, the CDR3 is TGTGCCAGCTCATTCCAAGGGGGCGTGGGACCTGAAGCTTTCTTT.

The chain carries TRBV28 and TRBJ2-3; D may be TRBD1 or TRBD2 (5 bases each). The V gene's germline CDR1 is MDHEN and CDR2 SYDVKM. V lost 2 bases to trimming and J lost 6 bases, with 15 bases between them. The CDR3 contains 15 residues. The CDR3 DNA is TGTGCCAGCAGTTTAGGGGGTGGGGAATGGGATACGCAGTATTTT. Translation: CASSLGGGEWDTQYF.

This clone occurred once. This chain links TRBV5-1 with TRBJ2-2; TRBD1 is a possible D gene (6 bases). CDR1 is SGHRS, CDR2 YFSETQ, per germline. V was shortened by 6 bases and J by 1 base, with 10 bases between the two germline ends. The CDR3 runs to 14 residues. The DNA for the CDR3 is TGCGCCAGCACTACAGGGCAGAACACCGGGGAGCTGTTTTTT. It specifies CASTTGQNTGELFF.